This is a list of T cell receptor beta chains from one sample in a study of OX40 agonist ivuxolimab in advanced cancers. Measured with immunoSEQ multiplex PCR; TCRdb has only the in-frame clones, and not every one. The repertoire holds about 80,000 clones, with more than 90% as singletons. Source: CD4+ or CD8+ T cells sorted from blood, taken in a trial of the OX40 agonist ivuxolimab. The source of these receptors is an adult with an advanced solid tumor such as melanoma, head and neck, liver or kidney cancer. The CDR3 runs from the conserved cysteine through the conserved F or W. Fields, in order: J gene, clone size, D gene, V gene, CDR3 DNA, CDR3 protein. D genes are given only for firm matches. Clone size appears in some rows only: once, few, many, or a class for an expanded clone.

J: TRBJ2-1
size: .
D: TRBD2
V: TRBV9
DNA: TGTGCCAGCAGCCTCCCTTTGCGGGAGGGCTCGCAGGAAATCTTC
CDR3: CASSLPLREGSQEIF

J: TRBJ1-2
size: .
D: .
V: TRBV7-2
DNA: TGTGCCAGCAGCCCTTACCGGCAGGGCTACACCTTC
CDR3: CASSPYRQGYTF

J: TRBJ2-6
size: .
D: .
V: TRBV7-3
DNA: TGTGCCAGCAGCTTAACCGGGGCCAACGTCCTGACTTTC
CDR3: CASSLTGANVLTF

J: TRBJ1-1
size: .
D: .
V: TRBV5-8
DNA: TGTGCCAGCAGCCTGGATGGGGCCTTGAACACTGAAGCTTTCTTT
CDR3: CASSLDGALNTEAFF

J: TRBJ2-1
size: .
D: TRBD2
V: TRBV7-2
DNA: TGTGCCAGCAGCTTCTTGCCCCTACCTAGCGGGGATTACAATGAGCAGTTCTTC
CDR3: CASSFLPLPSGDYNEQFF

J: TRBJ2-3
size: few
D: .
V: TRBV19
DNA: TGTGCCAGTAGGGCGAACAGGGCAGTGGGTACGCAGTATTTT
CDR3: CASRANRAVGTQYF

J: TRBJ2-7
size: .
D: .
V: TRBV7-2
DNA: TGTGCCAGCAGCGCCAAGTACGAGCAGTACTTC
CDR3: CASSAKYEQYF

J: TRBJ2-1
size: .
D: .
V: TRBV11-2
DNA: TGTGCCAGCAGCCGGGGGGCAGGGGGCTACAATGAGCAGTTCTTC
CDR3: CASSRGAGGYNEQFF

J: TRBJ2-1
size: .
D: TRBD1
V: TRBV25-1
DNA: TGTGCCAGCAGTGAACGGACAGGGGGGCTTGAGCAGTTCTTC
CDR3: CASSERTGGLEQFF

J: TRBJ2-7
size: .
D: TRBD2
V: TRBV5-5
DNA: TGTGCCAGCAGCTTGGGACTAGCGGGAGTCGAGCAGTACTTC
CDR3: CASSLGLAGVEQYF

J: TRBJ2-3
size: .
D: TRBD2
V: TRBV7-2
DNA: TGTGCCAGCAGCTTGACTAGCGGGAGTTCGACAGATACGCAGTATTTT
CDR3: CASSLTSGSSTDTQYF

J: TRBJ1-5
size: .
D: TRBD1
V: TRBV5-4
DNA: TGTGCCAGCAGCTTAAAGACAGGGGACGGGAATCAGCCCCAGCATTTT
CDR3: CASSLKTGDGNQPQHF

J: TRBJ1-3
size: .
D: .
V: TRBV19
DNA: TGTGCCAGTAGTATGGTGGGGACCCGAAACACCATATATTTT
CDR3: CASSMVGTRNTIYF

J: TRBJ2-7
size: .
D: .
V: TRBV5-1
DNA: TGCGCCAGCAGCTTGGCGGGGCAAGGGGGCGAGCAGTACTTC
CDR3: CASSLAGQGGEQYF

J: TRBJ2-2
size: .
D: TRBD1
V: TRBV28
DNA: TGTGCCAGCAGACGACAGGGCGGAGCCGGGGAGCTGTTTTTT
CDR3: CASRRQGGAGELFF

J: TRBJ2-1
size: .
D: .
V: TRBV28
DNA: TGTGCCAGCAGTTTTATCGGATACAATGAGCAGTTCTTC
CDR3: CASSFIGYNEQFF